These 31 T cell receptor beta chains originate from one sample sequenced in a study of T-cell memory formation after mild COVID-19. TCRdb re-derived calls from the 5' RACE reads in MiXCR, one entry per CDR3 protein. This table has about 400,000 distinct CDR3 sequences, roughly 15% appearing once. Input material: PBMCs or a T cell subset sorted from them (not recorded which). Receptors originate from a man aged 18 to 30 who had mild COVID-19 (a few samples of this study predate the infection). Cell type and time point are not known.

This clonotype was counted between two and nine times. The chain carries TRBV3-1 and TRBJ2-7; TRBD1 is a possible D gene (5 bases). Between the trimmed V and J ends, which lost 0 bases and 3 bases, there was a span of 6 bases. From germline, CDR1 is LGHDT and CDR2 YNNKEL (reference sequence). The CDR3 runs 13 residues. The CDR3 sequence: CASSQDTGYEQYV. The DNA for the CDR3 is TGTGCCAGCAGCCAAGATACAGGCTACGAGCAGTACGTC.

This clonotype was counted at least ten times. The chain links TRBV4-1 to TRBJ2-2; TRBD2 matches 7 bases. Germline V gene lookup returns CDR1 MGHRA and CDR2 YSYEKL. This CDR3 has 18 amino acids. V lost 1 base and J lost 0; bases outside the gene matches: 8. The CDR3 DNA reads as TGCGCCAGCAGCCAAGGGACTAGTTATTTTTCGAACACCGGGGAGCTGTTTTTT. Protein product: CASSQGTSYFSNTGELFF.

This clonotype turned up a few times. The V call is TRBV29-1, the J call TRBJ2-3; D is ambiguous. From germline, CDR1 is SQVTM and CDR2 ANQGSEA. Trimming pared 4 bases from V and 2 bases from J, leaving 13 bases between. CDR3 length: 14 residues. CDR3 bases: TGCAGCGTTGTCTCGACACATTCCACAGATACGCAGTATTTT. Residues: CSVVSTHSTDTQYF.

This clonotype was recorded at least ten times. V and J are TRBV7-9 and TRBJ2-1, with D unresolved. This CDR3 is 11 amino acids long. Trimming took 3 bases from V and 7 from J, leaving 4 bases between them. Germline lookup yields CDR1 SEHNR and CDR2 FQNEAQ (reference sequence). For the CDR3, the DNA is TGTGCCAGCAGCTTGCAAAATGAGCAGTTCTTC. Translation gives CASSLQNEQFF.

The chain has TRBV5-1 and TRBJ2-1; no firm D call. This CDR3 has 14 residues. Per the germline V gene, CDR1 is SGHRS and CDR2 is YFSETQ. The V and J ends lost 0 bases and 7 bases respectively, with 11 bases between them. As DNA, the CDR3 is TGCGCCAGCAGCTTGGGATTTGACGGTAATGAGCAGTTCTTC. It specifies CASSLGFDGNEQFF. Based on the CDR3 plus reference TRBV5-1 and TRBJ2-1, the full variable domain is KAGVTQTPRYLIKTRGQQVTLSCSPISGHRSVSWYQQTPGQGLQFLFEYFSETQRNKGNFPGRFSGRQFSNSRSEMNVSTLELGDSALYLCASSLGFDGNEQFFGPGTRLTVL.

The chain employs TRBV10-2 and TRBJ2-5; weak D call: TRBD1 (5 bases). Trimming stripped 2 bases from V and 4 bases from J, with 11 bases between. The CDR3 runs to 14 residues. Germline CDR1 is WSHSY and CDR2 is SAAADI. CDR3 DNA sequence: TGCGCCAGCAGTGAGCAGGGTACGGTAGAGACCCAGTACTTC. Its protein is CASSEQGTVETQYF.

J is TRBJ2-7 and V is TRBV3-1, with 7 bases aligning to TRBD1. Germline V gene sequence: CDR1 LGHDT, CDR2 YNNKEL (reference sequence). The V gene end was trimmed by 8 bases and the J gene end by 8 bases; junction bases not matched to a gene: 12. This CDR3 region has 13 residues. In DNA, the CDR3 is TGTGCCAGCGCCGGGACAGTGGCTACGAAGCAGTACTTC. Translation gives CASAGTVATKQYF.

The chain is built from TRBV4-3 and TRBJ1-6; D gene uncertain. The CDR3 extends over 16 amino acids. The V and J ends lost 0 bases and 6 bases respectively, with 12 bases between them. The germline V gene encodes CDR1 LGHNA and CDR2 YSLEER. The CDR3 sequence: CASSQEGIVANSPLHF. DNA of the CDR3: TGCGCCAGCAGCCAAGAGGGTATAGTAGCTAATTCACCCCTCCACTTT.

The chain joins TRBV6-5 to TRBJ2-5; 8 nucleotides align to TRBD1. The CDR3 covers 15 residues. Trimming cost V 6 bases and J 7 bases; bases outside gene matches: 13. Germline V CDR1 and CDR2: MNHEY, SVGAGI. The CDR3 sequence: CASSPDRVTMGTQYF. The DNA of the CDR3 is TGTGCCAGCAGCCCGGACAGGGTCACAATGGGGACCCAGTACTTC.

This clonotype was detected only a few times. The rearrangement uses TRBV7-9 and TRBJ2-7, with 8 nucleotides matching TRBD1. After removal of 6 bases from V and 5 bases from J, the junction contained 12 bases not matched to a gene. The CDR3 sequence is 15 residues long. CDR1 and CDR2 (germline): SEHNR, FQNEAQ (reference sequence). The CDR3, as DNA: TGTGCCAGCAGGTGGGCTGCGGACAGGGACGACGAGCAGTACTTC. The encoded protein is CASRWAADRDDEQYF.

In the case of this clonotype: The junction shows a germline mismatch at one end, possibly a read error. The chain has TRBV20-1 and TRBJ2-3; perhaps D is TRBD1 or TRBD2 (6 bases each). The CDR3 is made up of 14 amino acids. Germline V CDR1 and CDR2: DFQATT, SNEGSKA (reference sequence). The DNA of the CDR3 is TGCAGTGCAATCTGGGACGGGGGCACGGATACGCAGTATTTT. This translates into CSAIWDGGTDTQYF.

This clonotype came up a few times. V and J are TRBV6-2 or TRBV6-3 and TRBJ1-4; the D is unclear. The V end was cut by 2 bases, the J end by 4 bases, with 8 bases between. The length of the CDR3 is 14 residues. Germline CDR1 reads MNHEY; CDR2 reads SVGEGT. CDR3 nucleotide sequence: TGTGCCAGCAGTTACGGTCCCAATAATGAAAAACTGTTTTTT. Residues: CASSYGPNNEKLFF.

This clonotype appeared a few times. The V call is TRBV21-1, the J call TRBJ2-5; the DNA was not used to check the table's D call, TRBD1. TRBV21-1 corresponds to a pseudogene. The CDR3 has 13 amino acids. In nucleotides, the CDR3 is TGTGCCAGTCCCCAGGGCGGACAAGAGACCCAGTACTTC. This encodes CASPQGGQETQYF.

This clonotype was found a few times. The chain couples TRBV20-1 to TRBJ1-6; no reliable D call. Germline V gene data show CDR1 as DFQATT and CDR2 as SNEGSKA (reference sequence). The CDR3 extends over 16 amino acids. The V and J ends lost 0 bases and 6 bases respectively, with 15 bases between them. CDR3 amino acids: CSARDRGLSSNSPLHF. The CDR3 bases are TGCAGTGCTAGAGATCGTGGGTTGAGCTCTAATTCACCCCTCCACTTT.

The chain recombines TRBV4-3 with TRBJ1-5, with D uncertain. Trimming shortened V by 0 bases and J by 10 bases, and 22 bases separated the two germline ends. CDR3 length: 17 residues. Looked up from germline, CDR1 is LGHNA and CDR2 is YSLEER. The CDR3 here is CASSQDHVSGFFNPQHF. In nucleotides, the CDR3 is TGCGCCAGCAGCCAAGATCATGTCTCAGGTTTTTTCAATCCCCAGCATTTT.

There are a few counts of this clonotype. The rearrangement uses TRBV29-1 and TRBJ1-1, with D possibly TRBD1 on 5 matching bases. CDR1 and CDR2 from the germline V gene are SQVTM and ANQGSEA. This CDR3 comprises 13 residues. V was trimmed by 4 bases and J by 4 bases, leaving 13 bases between them. CDR3 coding DNA: TGCAGCGTTGCCGAGGGGAGAGGCACTGAAGCTTTCTTT. As protein: CSVAEGRGTEAFF.

The chain is built from TRBV7-2 and TRBJ2-3; no firm D call. Trimming took off 1 base at V and 4 bases at J, with 6 bases between the two ends. The CDR3 runs to 13 residues. Germline lookup yields CDR1 SGHTA and CDR2 FQGNSA. The CDR3 loop reads CASSLERPDTQYF. The CDR3 DNA reads as TGTGCCAGCAGCTTAGAGAGGCCAGATACGCAGTATTTT.

In this sample, this clonotype turned up many times. This sequence joins TRBV27 and TRBJ2-1, with 8 bases lining up with TRBD2. The V segment lost 6 bases and the J segment 3 bases; nucleotides outside the gene matches: 7. Germline loops: CDR1 MNHEY, CDR2 SMNVEV (reference sequence). CDR3 length: 15 amino acids. DNA of the CDR3: TGTGCCAGCAGGGATTGGCGGGGGGTCTACAATGAGCAGTTCTTC. Translating gives CASRDWRGVYNEQFF.

This clonotype showed up just a few times. The V call is TRBV6-9, the J call TRBJ2-4; D remains unclear. This CDR3 has 17 residues. V dropped 3 bases and J dropped 0 bases, with 15 bases sitting between them. Germline lookup yields CDR1 MNHGY and CDR2 SVAAGI. DNA for the CDR3: TGTGCCAGCAGTTACCCTCGTGTCGGGCCAGCCAAAAACATTCAGTACTTC. Amino acids: CASSYPRVGPAKNIQYF.

CDR3 amino acids: CASGSISPVVWGTQYF. CDR3 nucleotides: TGTGCTAGTGGTTCCATCTCTCCCGTAGTTTGGGGTACGCAGTATTTT. The V call is TRBV12-5, the J call TRBJ2-3; D ambiguous. The germline V and J ends were trimmed by 4 bases and 8 bases, with 22 bases remaining between them. Germline assignment: CDR1 LGHNT and CDR2 FRNRAP. The CDR3 consists of 16 residues.

The chain uses TRBV29-1 and TRBJ1-2, with unresolved D. This CDR3 spans 16 amino acids. CDR1 and CDR2 from the germline V gene are SQVTM and ANQGSEA. Trimming left V 1 base short and J 4 bases short, with 19 bases between. CDR3 amino acids: CSVEVPSGRIRYGYTF. CDR3 DNA: TGCAGCGTTGAAGTCCCCAGTGGGAGAATCCGCTATGGCTACACCTTC.

V usage is TRBV7-8 and J usage is TRBJ2-5, with 14 bases that match TRBD2. Germline V gene sequence: CDR1 SGHVS, CDR2 FQNEAQ. This CDR3 spans 16 amino acids. J was trimmed by 7 bases and V by 5 bases; bases with no gene match: 9. For the CDR3, the DNA is TGTGCCAGCAGCCCCAGGACTAGCGGGGGGTCAGGGACCCAGTACTTC. It is translated as CASSPRTSGGSGTQYF.

This clonotype turned up a few times. The chain links TRBV7-2 to TRBJ2-5; 12 bases are shared with TRBD1. Germline V CDR1 and CDR2: SGHTA, FQGNSA. The V and J ends lost 3 bases and 0 bases, in that order; junction bases with no gene match: 14. The CDR3 sequence is 20 residues long. CDR3 sequence reads: CASSFWGTGGSFPYQETQYF. The DNA of the CDR3 is TGTGCCAGCAGCTTCTGGGGGACAGGGGGCTCTTTCCCGTACCAAGAGACCCAGTACTTC.

The rearrangement uses TRBV4-1 and TRBJ2-7, with D perhaps matching TRBD1 (6 bases). Germline assignment: CDR1 MGHRA and CDR2 YSYEKL. Deletions cut 1 base from V and 6 bases from J, with 13 bases between. CDR3 length: 14 amino acids. The CDR3 loop is CASSQGTGNPEQYF. The CDR3 nucleotides are TGCGCCAGCAGCCAAGGCACAGGGAACCCCGAGCAGTACTTC.

This clonotype was recorded a few times. The chain employs TRBV7-9 and TRBJ2-1; D not certain. CDR3 size: 13 residues. Germline V gene data show CDR1 as SEHNR and CDR2 as FQNEAQ (reference sequence). Trimming shortened V by 6 bases and J by 0 bases, and 6 bases separated the two germline ends. CDR3 sequence reads: CASRALSYNEQFF. Here the CDR3 DNA reads TGTGCCAGCAGGGCCCTCTCCTACAATGAGCAGTTCTTC.

This clonotype was found many times. The CDR3 DNA is TGCGCCAGCAGTCAATCGTGGATAGCGGACGAGCAGTACGTC. It codes for CASSQSWIADEQYV. The chain recombines TRBV23-1 with TRBJ2-7; possibly TRBD2 for D (6 bases). TRBV23-1 is placed among ORFs of uncertain function. The V gene lost 0 bases and the J gene lost 5 bases, with 11 bases spanning the gap. The CDR3 is 14 residues long.

The CDR3 loop reads CSASRDTNQPQHF. CDR3 in DNA: TGCAGTGCTAGTAGGGACACCAATCAGCCCCAGCATTTT. The chain carries TRBV20-1 and TRBJ1-5; possibly TRBD1 for D (6 bases). In germline, CDR1 is DFQATT, CDR2 SNEGSKA (reference sequence). The V and J ends lost 3 bases and 3 bases respectively, with 9 bases between them. The CDR3 covers 13 residues.

This chain joins TRBV5-1 and TRBJ2-3; TRBD1 is a possible D gene (6 bases). This CDR3 is 16 amino acids long. Germline loops: CDR1 SGHRS, CDR2 YFSETQ. The ends were cut back, 4 bases at V and 4 bases at J, with 19 bases in the middle. The CDR3 coding sequence is TGCGCCAGCAGCGGACTCCCACAGGGCGAGGCAGATACGCAGTATTTT. This translates into CASSGLPQGEADTQYF.

The chain links TRBV20-1 to TRBJ2-3; TRBD2 might be the D (7 bases). This CDR3 is built from 16 residues. CDR1 is DFQATT and CDR2 is SNEGSKA in the germline V gene (reference sequence). V gave up 0 bases and J gave up 5 bases, with 18 bases separating them. The CDR3 region is CSARDPNGGQGDTQYF. The DNA for the CDR3 is TGCAGTGCTAGAGATCCTAACGGGGGGCAAGGAGATACGCAGTATTTT.

The chain combines TRBV10-3 with TRBJ1-2; D call uncertain. The germline V and J ends were trimmed by 3 bases and 4 bases, with 3 bases remaining between them. This CDR3 comprises 11 residues. The germline V gene encodes CDR1 ENHRY and CDR2 SYGVKD. CDR3 in amino acids: CAISDTYGYTF. The CDR3 region has the DNA TGTGCCATCAGTGACACCTATGGCTACACCTTC.

This clonotype was counted only a few times. The J gene is TRBJ1-5, the V gene TRBV12-3 or TRBV12-4; D is unresolved. The V end lost 5 bases, the J end lost 11 bases, and 13 bases lay between the germline ends. The CDR3 extends over 12 amino acids. The CDR3 region is CASSRTGWSQHF. The CDR3 bases are TGTGCCAGCAGTCGGACGGGTTGGTCCCAGCATTTT.